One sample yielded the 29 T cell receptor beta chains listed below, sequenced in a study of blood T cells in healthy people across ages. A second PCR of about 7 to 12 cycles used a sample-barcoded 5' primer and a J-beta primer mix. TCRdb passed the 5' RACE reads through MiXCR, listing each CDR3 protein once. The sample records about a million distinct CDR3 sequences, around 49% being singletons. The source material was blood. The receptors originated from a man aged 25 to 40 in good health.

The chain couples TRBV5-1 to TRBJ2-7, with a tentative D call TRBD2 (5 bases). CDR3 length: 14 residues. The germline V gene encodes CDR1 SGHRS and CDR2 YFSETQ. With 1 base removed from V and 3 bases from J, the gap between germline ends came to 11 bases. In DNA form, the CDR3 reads TGCGCCAGCAGCTTGAGCGAGGGTCTCTACGAGCAGTACTTC. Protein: CASSLSEGLYEQYF. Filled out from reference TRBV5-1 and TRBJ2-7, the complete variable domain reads KAGVTQTPRYLIKTRGQQVTLSCSPISGHRSVSWYQQTPGQGLQFLFEYFSETQRNKGNFPGRFSGRQFSNSRSEMNVSTLELGDSALYLCASSLSEGLYEQYFGPGTRLTVT.

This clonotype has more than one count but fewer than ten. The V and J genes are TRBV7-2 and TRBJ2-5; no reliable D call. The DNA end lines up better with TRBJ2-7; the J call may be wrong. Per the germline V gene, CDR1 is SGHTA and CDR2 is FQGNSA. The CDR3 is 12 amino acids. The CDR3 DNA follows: TGTGCCAGCAGCTTTGAAGTGGGCGAGCAGTACTTC. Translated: CASSFEVGEQYF.

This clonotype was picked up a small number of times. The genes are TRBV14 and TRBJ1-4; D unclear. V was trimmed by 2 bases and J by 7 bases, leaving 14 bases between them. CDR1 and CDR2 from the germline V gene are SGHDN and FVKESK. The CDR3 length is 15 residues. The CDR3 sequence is CASSQQVIPSEKLFF. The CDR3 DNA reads TGTGCCAGCAGCCAACAGGTGATTCCATCTGAAAAACTGTTTTTT.

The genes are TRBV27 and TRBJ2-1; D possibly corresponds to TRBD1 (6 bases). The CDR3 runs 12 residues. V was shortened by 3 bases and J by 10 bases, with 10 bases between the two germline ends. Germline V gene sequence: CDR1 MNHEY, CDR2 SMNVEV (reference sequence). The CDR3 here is CASSFVGAEQFF. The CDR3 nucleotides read TGTGCCAGCAGTTTCGTGGGGGCGGAGCAGTTCTTC.

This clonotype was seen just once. The CDR3 DNA sequence: TGCGCCAGCAGCTTGGACGGGGGCTCGAATCAGCCCCAGTATTTT. It encodes CASSLDGGSNQPQYF. V gene TRBV5-1 combines with J gene TRBJ1-5, with D perhaps assigned TRBD1 or TRBD2 (6 bases each). The J call may be in error: the DNA end matches TRBJ2-3 better. The germline V gene encodes CDR1 SGHRS and CDR2 YFSETQ. The CDR3 consists of 15 residues.

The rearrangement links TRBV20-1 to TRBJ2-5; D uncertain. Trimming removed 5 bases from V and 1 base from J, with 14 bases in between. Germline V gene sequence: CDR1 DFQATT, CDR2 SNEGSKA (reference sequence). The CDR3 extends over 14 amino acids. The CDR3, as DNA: TGCAGTGCTTATTCCCCGATAGGCCAAGAGACCCAGTACTTC. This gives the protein CSAYSPIGQETQYF.

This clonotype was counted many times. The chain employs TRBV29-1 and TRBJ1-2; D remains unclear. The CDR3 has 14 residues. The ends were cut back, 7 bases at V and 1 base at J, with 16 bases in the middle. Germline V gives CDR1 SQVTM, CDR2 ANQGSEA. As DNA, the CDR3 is TGCAGCGCCGAACCCATCGGTGGTAACTATGGCTACACCTTC. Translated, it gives CSAEPIGGNYGYTF.

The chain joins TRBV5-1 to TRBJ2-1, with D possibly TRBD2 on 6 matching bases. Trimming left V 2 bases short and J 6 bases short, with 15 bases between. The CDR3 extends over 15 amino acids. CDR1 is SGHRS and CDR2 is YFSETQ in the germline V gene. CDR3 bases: TGCGCCAGCAGCTTTGACGGGGGAATGATCAATGAGCAGTTCTTC. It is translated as CASSFDGGMINEQFF.

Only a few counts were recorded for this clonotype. Here the CDR3 reads CASSQDIIDNYGYTF. For the CDR3, the DNA is TGTGCCAGCAGCCAAGATATCATTGATAACTATGGCTACACCTTC. The genes are TRBV3-1 and TRBJ1-2; D remains unclear. This CDR3 is 15 amino acids long. Germline CDR1 is LGHDT and CDR2 is YNNKEL (reference sequence). The V gene lost 0 bases and the J gene lost 1 base, with 9 bases spanning the gap.

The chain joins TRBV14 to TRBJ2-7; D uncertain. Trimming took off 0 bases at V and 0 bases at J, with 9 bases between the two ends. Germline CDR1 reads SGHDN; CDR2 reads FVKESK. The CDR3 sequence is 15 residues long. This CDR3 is CASSQEGDLSYEQYF. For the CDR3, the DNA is TGTGCCAGCAGCCAAGAAGGCGACCTCTCCTACGAGCAGTACTTC.

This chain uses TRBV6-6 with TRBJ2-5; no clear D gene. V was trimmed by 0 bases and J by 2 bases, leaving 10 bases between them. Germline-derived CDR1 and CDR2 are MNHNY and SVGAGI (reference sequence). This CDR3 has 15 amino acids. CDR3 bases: TGTGCCAGCAGTTACTCCACAAGTCCTCAAGAGACCCAGTACTTC. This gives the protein CASSYSTSPQETQYF.

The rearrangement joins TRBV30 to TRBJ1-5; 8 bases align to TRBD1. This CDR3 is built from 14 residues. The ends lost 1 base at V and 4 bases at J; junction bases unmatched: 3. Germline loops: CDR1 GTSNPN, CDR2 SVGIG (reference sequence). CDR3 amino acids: CAWSEGTGNQPQHF. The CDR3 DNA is TGTGCCTGGAGTGAAGGGACAGGAAATCAGCCCCAGCATTTT.

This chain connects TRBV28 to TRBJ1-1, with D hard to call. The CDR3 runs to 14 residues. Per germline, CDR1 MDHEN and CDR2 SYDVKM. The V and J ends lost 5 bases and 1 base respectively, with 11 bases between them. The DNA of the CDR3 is TGTGCCAGCAGTCGGCCTTCCGAGAACACTGAAGCTTTCTTT. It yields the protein CASSRPSENTEAFF.

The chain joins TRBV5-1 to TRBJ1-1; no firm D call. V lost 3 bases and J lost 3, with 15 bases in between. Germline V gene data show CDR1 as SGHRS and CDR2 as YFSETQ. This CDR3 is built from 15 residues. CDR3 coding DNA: TGCGCCAGCAGCTACCGGACGGCTGTGGACACTGAAGCTTTCTTT. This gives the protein CASSYRTAVDTEAFF.

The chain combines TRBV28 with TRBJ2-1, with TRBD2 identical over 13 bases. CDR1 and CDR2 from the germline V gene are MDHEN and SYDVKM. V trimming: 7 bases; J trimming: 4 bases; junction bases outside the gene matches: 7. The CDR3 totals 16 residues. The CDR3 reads CASKHGTSGKYNEQFF. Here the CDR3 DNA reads TGTGCCAGCAAGCACGGGACTAGCGGGAAGTACAATGAGCAGTTCTTC.

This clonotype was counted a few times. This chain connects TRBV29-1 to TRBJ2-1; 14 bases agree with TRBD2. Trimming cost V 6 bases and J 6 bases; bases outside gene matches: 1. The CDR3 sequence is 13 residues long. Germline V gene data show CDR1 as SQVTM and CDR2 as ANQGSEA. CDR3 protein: CSVTSGGANEQFF. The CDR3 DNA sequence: TGCAGCGTGACTAGCGGGGGGGCCAATGAGCAGTTCTTC.

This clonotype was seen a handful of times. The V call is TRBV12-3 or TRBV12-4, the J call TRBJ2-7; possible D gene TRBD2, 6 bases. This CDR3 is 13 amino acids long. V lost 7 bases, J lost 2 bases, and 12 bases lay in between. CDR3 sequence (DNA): TGTGCCAGCACCCGGGACTCGACCTACGAGCAGTACTTC. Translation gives CASTRDSTYEQYF.

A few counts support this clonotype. The CDR3, as DNA: TGTGCCACCAGTGGGACAGAAATGTATGGCTACACCTTC. It yields the protein CATSGTEMYGYTF. J is TRBJ1-2 and V is TRBV24-1, with a weak D call TRBD1 (6 bases). The CDR3 length is 13 residues. Germline V CDR1 and CDR2: KGHDR, SFDVKD. The V end lost 5 bases, the J end lost 5 bases, and 11 bases lay between the germline ends.

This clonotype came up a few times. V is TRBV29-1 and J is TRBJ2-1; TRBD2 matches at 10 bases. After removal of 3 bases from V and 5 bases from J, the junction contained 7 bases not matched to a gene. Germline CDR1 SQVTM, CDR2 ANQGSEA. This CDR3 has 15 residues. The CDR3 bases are TGCAGCGTTGACTTGGGGACTAGCGATCACAATGAGCAGTTCTTC. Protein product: CSVDLGTSDHNEQFF.

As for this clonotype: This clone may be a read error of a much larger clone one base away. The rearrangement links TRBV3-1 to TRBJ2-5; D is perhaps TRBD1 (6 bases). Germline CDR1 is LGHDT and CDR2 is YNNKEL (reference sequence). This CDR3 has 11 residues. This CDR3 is CANSQNRAQYF. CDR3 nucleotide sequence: TGTGCCAACAGCCAAAACAGGGCCCAGTACTTC.

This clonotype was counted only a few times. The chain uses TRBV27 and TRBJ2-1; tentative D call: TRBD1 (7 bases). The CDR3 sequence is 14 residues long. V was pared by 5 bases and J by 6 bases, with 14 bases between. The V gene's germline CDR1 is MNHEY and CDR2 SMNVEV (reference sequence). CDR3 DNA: TGTGCCAGCAGTCGAGACAGGGACTCCAATGAGCAGTTCTTC. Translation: CASSRDRDSNEQFF.

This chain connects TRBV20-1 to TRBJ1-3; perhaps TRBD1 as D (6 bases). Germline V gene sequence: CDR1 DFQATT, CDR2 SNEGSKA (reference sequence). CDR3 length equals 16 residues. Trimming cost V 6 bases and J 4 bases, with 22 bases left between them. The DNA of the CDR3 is TGCAGTGCAGGCCGTTCTGGGGGGCGCGAGGGAAACACCATATATTTT. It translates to CSAGRSGGREGNTIYF.

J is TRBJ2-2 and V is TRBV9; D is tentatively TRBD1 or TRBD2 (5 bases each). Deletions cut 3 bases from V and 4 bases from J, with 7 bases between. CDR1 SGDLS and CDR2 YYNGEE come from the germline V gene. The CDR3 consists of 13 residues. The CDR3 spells CASSAGTTGELFF. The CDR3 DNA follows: TGTGCCAGCAGCGCGGGGACCACCGGGGAGCTGTTTTTT.

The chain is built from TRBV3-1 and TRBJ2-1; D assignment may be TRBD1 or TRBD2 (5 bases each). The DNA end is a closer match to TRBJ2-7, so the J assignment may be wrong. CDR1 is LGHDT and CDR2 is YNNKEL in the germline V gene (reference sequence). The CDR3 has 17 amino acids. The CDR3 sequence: CASSQGGRLSSYNEQYF. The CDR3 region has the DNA TGTGCCAGCAGCCAAGGGGGACGGCTGAGCTCCTACAATGAGCAGTACTTC.

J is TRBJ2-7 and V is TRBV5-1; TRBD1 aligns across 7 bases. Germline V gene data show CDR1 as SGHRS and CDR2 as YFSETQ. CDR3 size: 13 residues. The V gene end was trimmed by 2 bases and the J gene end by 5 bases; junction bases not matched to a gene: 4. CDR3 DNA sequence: TGCGCCAGCAGCTTCGACAGGGCTAACGAGCAGTACTTC. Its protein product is CASSFDRANEQYF.

CDR3 loop: CASSPQGQGVGTQFF. For the CDR3, the DNA is TGCGCCAGCAGCCCACAGGGACAGGGAGTAGGGACCCAGTTCTTC. The chain combines TRBV5-1 with TRBJ2-1; TRBD1 matches 9 bases. Looked up from germline, CDR1 is SGHRS and CDR2 is YFSETQ. CDR3 length equals 15 residues. V trimming: 4 bases; J trimming: 13 bases; junction bases outside the gene matches: 15.

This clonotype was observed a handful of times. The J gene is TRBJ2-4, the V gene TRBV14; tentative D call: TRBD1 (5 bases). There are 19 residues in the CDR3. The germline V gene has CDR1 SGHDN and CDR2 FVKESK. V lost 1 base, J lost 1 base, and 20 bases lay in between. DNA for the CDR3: TGTGCCAGCAGCCAAGGAAGACCAGGTTTTAAGGGGGCCAAAAACATTCAGTACTTC. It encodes CASSQGRPGFKGAKNIQYF.

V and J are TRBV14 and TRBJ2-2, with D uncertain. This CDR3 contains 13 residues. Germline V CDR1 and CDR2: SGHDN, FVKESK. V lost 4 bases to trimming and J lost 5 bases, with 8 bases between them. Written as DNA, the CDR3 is TGTGCCAGCAGCCTAGGGTTGACCGGGGAGCTGTTTTTT. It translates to CASSLGLTGELFF.

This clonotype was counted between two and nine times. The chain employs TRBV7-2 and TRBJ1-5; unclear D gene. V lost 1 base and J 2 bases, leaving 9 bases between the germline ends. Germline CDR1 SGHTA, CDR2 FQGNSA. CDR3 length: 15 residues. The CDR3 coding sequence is TGTGCCAGCAGCTTAGTGTCACGGGGCAATCAGCCCCAGCATTTT. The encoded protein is CASSLVSRGNQPQHF.